This passage covers 19 T cell receptor beta chains from one sample sequenced in a study of glioma-infiltrating T cells. Amplification of TCR alpha and beta CDR3 regions from RNA used iRepertoire nested multiplex PCR. MiXCR, run by TCRdb on the multiplex PCR reads, gives a single entry per CDR3 protein. The repertoire includes roughly 190,000 distinct CDR3 sequences, 32% of them detected once, and 20% to 25% sits in the top ten. The sample comprised glioma tissue, nonneoplastic brain tissue, or PBMCs (not recorded which). The origin of the receptors is a human donor with low-grade glioma or glioblastoma, undergoing nonglioma brain surgery, or in good health (not recorded which).

For this clonotype: This may come from a read error, since a much larger clone is one base off. CDR3 coding DNA: TGCAGTGCTAGCGCCGGGACTAGCTGGAACTACGAGCAGTACTTC. Translation: CSASAGTSWNYEQYF. The genes are TRBV20-1 and TRBJ2-7; 9 bases line up with TRBD2. Germline CDR1 and CDR2: DFQATT and SNEGSKA (reference sequence). This CDR3 has 15 amino acids. V lost 3 bases and J lost 3; bases outside the gene matches: 9.

At least ten counts were recorded for this clonotype. The chain couples TRBV6-2 or TRBV6-3 to TRBJ2-7; a weak D match, TRBD1 (5 bases). This CDR3 has 14 amino acids. V was trimmed by 2 bases and J by 0 bases, leaving 8 bases between them. Germline CDR1 is MNHEY and CDR2 is SVGEGT. The CDR3: CASSYDSSSYEQYF. Written as DNA, the CDR3 is TGTGCCAGCAGTTACGACAGTTCCTCCTACGAGCAGTACTTC.

In this sample, this clonotype turned up many times. This chain joins TRBV27 and TRBJ2-3; D remains ambiguous. The CDR3 loop spans 13 amino acids. Germline CDR1 and CDR2: MNHEY and SMNVEV (reference sequence). Trimming shortened V by 6 bases and J by 2 bases, and 9 bases separated the two germline ends. The CDR3 DNA is TGTGCCAGCAGCCAACTTGACACAGATACGCAGTATTTT. Translating gives CASSQLDTDTQYF.

This clonotype has at least ten counts. This rearrangement joins TRBV6-1 to TRBJ1-2; D not resolved. Germline V gene data show CDR1 as MNHNS and CDR2 as SASEGT. The CDR3 runs to 16 residues. V was clipped by 2 bases and J by 4 bases, with 17 bases between them. CDR3: CASSERIGMRSYGYTF. The CDR3 DNA follows: TGTGCCAGCAGTGAAAGGATAGGCATGAGAAGCTATGGCTACACCTTC.

The chain has TRBV12-3 or TRBV12-4 and TRBJ2-3, with D unresolved. V lost 1 base and J 8 bases, leaving 7 bases between the germline ends. The CDR3 is 12 residues long. The CDR3 is CASSLVLGTQYF. The CDR3 DNA follows: TGTGCCAGCAGTTTAGTGCTAGGTACGCAGTATTTT.

At least ten counts were recorded for this clonotype. The J gene is TRBJ1-2, the V gene TRBV7-2, with a possible D match to TRBD1 (5 bases). Trimming removed 2 bases at V and 6 bases at J, with 16 bases between. The CDR3 totals 15 residues. Germline CDR1 is SGHTA and CDR2 is FQGNSA. As DNA, the CDR3 is TGTGCCAGCAGCTTATTTGATATGCAGGGCCATGGCTACACCTTC. Residues: CASSLFDMQGHGYTF.

The J gene is TRBJ2-1, the V gene TRBV7-9, with TRBD2 identical over 12 bases. CDR1 and CDR2 from the germline V gene are SEHNR and FQNEAQ (reference sequence). V lost 5 bases and J lost 14; bases outside the gene matches: 19. The CDR3 extends over 17 amino acids. CDR3 sequence: CASSHGTSGLSYNKKFF. DNA for the CDR3: TGTGCCAGCAGCCACGGGACTAGCGGGCTCTCCTACAATAAGAAGTTCTTC.

Ten or more counts support this clonotype. The J gene is TRBJ2-1, the V gene TRBV7-3; 9 nucleotides agree with TRBD2. This CDR3 is 16 amino acids long. The ends lost 1 base at V and 8 bases at J; junction bases unmatched: 9. Germline V gene sequence: CDR1 SGHTA, CDR2 FQGTGA. The CDR3 protein is CASSLMAAGGPDEQFF. CDR3 DNA: TGTGCCAGCAGCTTAATGGCGGCGGGAGGGCCAGATGAGCAGTTCTTC.

Ten or more counts support this clonotype. The genes are TRBV4-2 and TRBJ1-1, with a possible D match to TRBD1 (6 bases). This CDR3 comprises 18 residues. Trimming shortened V by 1 base and J by 3 bases, and 21 bases separated the two germline ends. In germline, CDR1 is LGHNA, CDR2 YNFKEQ. The DNA of the CDR3 is TGTGCCAGCAGCCAAGTTATAGGGACCAGGGGCCGGGACACTGAAGCTTTCTTT. It encodes CASSQVIGTRGRDTEAFF.

In the case of this clonotype: It may be a read error: a sequence one base away is much more abundant. V is TRBV5-1 and J is TRBJ2-2; 8 bases align to TRBD2. The CDR3 consists of 15 residues. Germline loops: CDR1 SGHRS, CDR2 YFSETQ. The CDR3: CASRLSGSRTGELLF. CDR3 DNA sequence: TGCGCCAGCAGATTGAGCGGGAGTAGGACCGGGGAGCTGCTTTTT. The complete variable domain, with remaining parts taken from reference TRBV5-1 and TRBJ2-2, reads KAGVTQTPRYLIKTRGQQVTLSCSPISGHRSVSWYQQTPGQGLQFLFEYFSETQRNKGNFPGRFSGRQFSNSRSEMNVSTLELGDSALYLCASRLSGSRTGELLFGEGSRLTVL.

In regard to this clonotype: One end of the junction is discordant with germline, which a read error may explain. The chain couples TRBV7-9 to TRBJ2-2; TRBD1 agrees at 7 bases. Germline assignment: CDR1 SEHNR and CDR2 FQNEAQ (reference sequence). The CDR3 is 14 residues long. CDR3 in DNA: TGTGCCAGCAGCTCGGACAGAAACACAGGGGAGCTGGTTTTT. This gives the protein CASSSDRNTGELVF.

This clonotype was seen at least ten times. The chain joins TRBV6-1 to TRBJ1-1; D not resolved. The germline CDR1 and CDR2 sequences are MNHNS and SASEGT. V gave up 7 bases and J gave up 11 bases, with 14 bases separating them. There are 11 residues in the CDR3. In DNA, the CDR3 is TGTGCCAGCACCGGAGGGATAGTCGCTTTCTTT. Its protein product is CASTGGIVAFF.

Of note for this clonotype: A clone one base away is much larger, so this may be a read error. This chain connects TRBV12-3 or TRBV12-4 to TRBJ2-1; D gene uncertain. This CDR3 comprises 13 residues. The CDR3 DNA reads TGTGCCAGCAGTTTAGACGGATACAATGAGCGGTTCTTC. Translated: CASSLDGYNERFF.

This clonotype was counted only a few times. The rearrangement uses TRBV29-1 and TRBJ1-1; maybe TRBD1 (5 bases). The CDR3 is 14 residues long. Trimming took 1 base from V and 8 from J, leaving 17 bases between them. Germline V gives CDR1 SQVTM, CDR2 ANQGSEA. CDR3 protein: CSVEGGWRGAEAFF. CDR3 DNA: TGCAGCGTTGAAGGAGGATGGAGGGGAGCCGAAGCTTTCTTT.

The sample holds many counts of this clonotype. The chain employs TRBV4-1 and TRBJ2-1, with 10 bases lining up with TRBD2. Germline CDR1 reads MGHRA; CDR2 reads YSYEKL. This CDR3 has 16 amino acids. After removal of 2 bases from V and 5 bases from J, the junction contained 6 bases not matched to a gene. CDR3 nucleotide sequence: TGCGCCAGCAGCCAACAGACTAGCGGGCCAGACAATGAGCAGTTCTTC. It codes for CASSQQTSGPDNEQFF.

This clonotype was seen ten or more times. The chain uses TRBV6-2 or TRBV6-3 and TRBJ2-3; unclear D gene. The V gene's germline CDR1 is MNHEY and CDR2 SVGEGT. The CDR3 consists of 12 residues. V was shortened by 8 bases and J by 4 bases, with 10 bases between the two germline ends. The CDR3 loop is CASGRSADTQYF. The CDR3 DNA reads as TGTGCCAGCGGGCGGTCGGCAGATACGCAGTATTTT.

This clonotype has just a few counts. V is TRBV9 and J is TRBJ2-5, with TRBD1 identical over 8 bases. Per germline, CDR1 SGDLS and CDR2 YYNGEE. V gave up 1 base and J gave up 2 bases; unmatched junction bases: 7. The CDR3 spans 16 residues. For the CDR3, the DNA is TGTGCCAGCAGCGTAACCCCGGGGACAGGACAAGAGACCCAGTACTTC. It specifies CASSVTPGTGQETQYF.

This clonotype has a handful of counts. The rearrangement joins TRBV7-6 to TRBJ2-3; TRBD1 is a possible D gene (6 bases). Germline V gene sequence: CDR1 SGHVS, CDR2 FNYEAQ. The ends were cut back, 5 bases at V and 3 bases at J, with 12 bases in the middle. The CDR3 consists of 14 residues. CDR3 in DNA: TGTGCCAGCAGCGCTCATACAGGGACAGATACGCAGTATTTT. Amino acid sequence: CASSAHTGTDTQYF.

This clonotype was detected only once. This chain uses TRBV29-1 with TRBJ2-7; TRBD1 agrees at 10 bases. There are 12 residues in the CDR3. Germline CDR1 SQVTM, CDR2 ANQGSEA. The CDR3 reads CSVRQGAGEQYF. CDR3 bases: TGCAGTGTCCGACAGGGGGCAGGAGAGCAGTACTTC.